Following are 26 T cell receptor beta chains from one sample sequenced in a study of blood T cell repertoires in COVID-19. Repertoires were generated with immunoSEQ multiplex PCR, while TCRdb's copy carries only in-frame clones and drops some. The sample holds roughly 170,000 clones, around 84% seen once. Sequenced: peripheral blood. The receptors derive from a woman between 50 and 59 years old with COVID-19, enrolled during active disease.

This clone was counted once. V and J are TRBV4-3 and TRBJ2-3, with D maybe TRBD1 (6 bases). The CDR3 contains 16 residues. V gave up 0 bases and J gave up 0 bases, with 10 bases separating them. Germline V lookup: CDR1 LGHNA, CDR2 YSLEER. The DNA of the CDR3 is TGCGCCAGCAGCCAAGATTTGGGGACAAGCACAGATACGCAGTATTTT. It is translated as CASSQDLGTSTDTQYF.

This chain links TRBV3-1 (or the pseudogene TRBV3-2) with TRBJ1-4; D ambiguous. The CDR3 is 12 residues long. Trimming stripped 0 bases from V and 8 bases from J, with 4 bases between. Germline V gene lookup returns CDR1 LGHDT and CDR2 YNNKEL (reference sequence). CDR3 in DNA: TGTGCCAGCAGCCAAGACCGGGAAAAACTGTTTTTT. Protein product: CASSQDREKLFF.

This clone was seen more than once but under ten times. This chain connects TRBV5-4 to TRBJ1-3; 7 positions match TRBD1. The germline V gene has CDR1 SGHNT and CDR2 YYREEE (reference sequence). With 0 bases clipped from V and 4 bases from J, the junction kept 7 bases outside the gene matches. The length of the CDR3 is 16 residues. This chain's CDR3 is CASSLDPGQIGNTIYF. CDR3 DNA sequence: TGTGCCAGCAGCTTGGACCCGGGACAGATAGGAAACACCATATATTTT.

This chain connects TRBV7-9 to TRBJ2-5; TRBD1 agrees at 7 bases. V was clipped by 5 bases and J by 4 bases; unmatched bases: 4. Germline CDR1 SEHNR, CDR2 FQNEAQ (reference sequence). The CDR3 is 13 residues long. The CDR3 reads CASSNGQAETQYF. In DNA form, the CDR3 reads TGTGCCAGCAGCAATGGACAGGCAGAGACCCAGTACTTC.

This clone was detected only once. V usage is TRBV5-4 and J usage is TRBJ1-4; D is unclear. Between the trimmed V and J ends, which lost 2 bases and 7 bases, there was a span of 6 bases. Germline values: CDR1 SGHNT, CDR2 YYREEE (reference sequence). The CDR3 totals 12 residues. In DNA, the CDR3 is TGTGCCAGCAGCTTCGGTAGTGAAAAACTGTTTTTT. Translation: CASSFGSEKLFF.

J is TRBJ2-5 and V is TRBV5-1; 15 bases fit TRBD2. Germline CDR1 reads SGHRS; CDR2 reads YFSETQ. The CDR3 spans 16 residues. Germline trimming cut 6 bases from V and 4 bases from J; bases unmatched to any gene: 7. The CDR3 nucleotides are TGCGCCAGCACTCGGACTAGCGGGGGGGCGGCAGAGACCCAGTACTTC. This codes for CASTRTSGGAAETQYF.

The V gene is TRBV5-4, the J gene TRBJ2-2; D uncertain. Germline lookup yields CDR1 SGHNT and CDR2 YYREEE (reference sequence). The ends were cut back, 2 bases at V and 5 bases at J, with 4 bases in the middle. CDR3 length equals 12 residues. The CDR3 nucleotides read TGTGCCAGCAGCTTTTCTACCGGGGAGCTGTTTTTT. It encodes CASSFSTGELFF.

The genes are TRBV7-3 and TRBJ2-2; D is perhaps TRBD1 (6 bases). The V gene's germline CDR1 is SGHTA and CDR2 FQGTGA. This CDR3 region has 15 residues. The V end lost 5 bases, the J end lost 6 bases, and 16 bases lay between the germline ends. DNA for the CDR3: TGTGCCAGCAGCCAGGGGCCATGGGGAGCCGGGGAGCTGTTTTTT. This gives the protein CASSQGPWGAGELFF.

The chain is built from TRBV13 and TRBJ2-7; no firm D call. This CDR3 is 11 amino acids long. Germline CDR1 reads PRHDT; CDR2 reads FYEKMQ (reference sequence). Trimming took 3 bases from V and 3 from J, leaving 3 bases between them. The CDR3 sequence is CASSFHYEQYF. The CDR3 DNA is TGTGCCAGCAGCTTCCACTACGAGCAGTACTTC.

The rearrangement joins TRBV27 to TRBJ2-5; perhaps TRBD1 as D (5 bases). Germline CDR1 is MNHEY and CDR2 is SMNVEV (reference sequence). V was shortened by 6 bases and J by 5 bases, with 16 bases between the two germline ends. CDR3 length: 14 residues. The CDR3 protein is CASSFHGARETQYF. The CDR3 DNA reads TGTGCCAGCAGCTTTCATGGGGCACGGGAGACCCAGTACTTC.

The rearrangement links TRBV14 to TRBJ1-1, with 10 nucleotides matching TRBD1. The CDR3 spans 14 residues. Germline-derived CDR1 and CDR2 are SGHDN and FVKESK. The junction had 5 bases not matched to a gene; V was cut back by 5 bases and J by 5 bases. The CDR3 region is CASSWGQGRTEAFF. For the CDR3, the DNA is TGTGCCAGCAGCTGGGGACAGGGGAGGACTGAAGCTTTCTTT.

The chain recombines TRBV3-1 (or the pseudogene TRBV3-2) with TRBJ2-2, with a weak D call TRBD2 (7 bases). CDR1 is LGHDT, CDR2 YNNKEL, per germline (reference sequence). The CDR3 extends over 14 amino acids. Trimming stripped 3 bases from V and 4 bases from J, with 9 bases between. CDR3 sequence: CASSQGGRTGELFF. The CDR3 nucleotides are TGTGCCAGCAGCCAGGGGGGGCGCACCGGGGAGCTGTTTTTT.

This rearrangement joins TRBV11-2 to TRBJ1-5; TRBD1 might be the D (5 bases). Germline-derived CDR1 and CDR2 are SGHAT and FQNNGV. Trimming shortened V by 8 bases and J by 2 bases, and 10 bases separated the two germline ends. The CDR3 spans 13 residues. The CDR3 bases are TGTGCCAGCTCTCAAGGGGGCAATCAGCCCCAGCATTTT. Translated: CASSQGGNQPQHF.

This rearrangement joins TRBV5-1 to TRBJ2-7; TRBD2 might be the D (6 bases). V was clipped by 3 bases and J by 5 bases, with 15 bases between them. CDR3 length equals 14 residues. Germline-derived CDR1 and CDR2 are SGHRS and YFSETQ. In nucleotides, the CDR3 is TGCGCCAGCAGCTCGGGAGCAGTGGCCAACGAGCAGTACTTC. Translation: CASSSGAVANEQYF. The complete variable domain, with remaining parts taken from reference TRBV5-1 and TRBJ2-7, reads KAGVTQTPRYLIKTRGQQVTLSCSPISGHRSVSWYQQTPGQGLQFLFEYFSETQRNKGNFPGRFSGRQFSNSRSEMNVSTLELGDSALYLCASSSGAVANEQYFGPGTRLTVT.

This chain uses TRBV5-6 with TRBJ2-3, with D possibly matching TRBD1 (7 bases). With 3 bases removed from V and 7 bases from J, the gap between germline ends came to 21 bases. The length of the CDR3 is 16 residues. Germline V CDR1 and CDR2: SGHDT, YYEEEE. This chain's CDR3 is CASSSPRGGGANTQYF. In nucleotides, the CDR3 is TGTGCCAGCAGCTCACCCCGCGGAGGGGGCGCAAATACGCAGTATTTT.

The V call is TRBV24-1, the J call TRBJ2-1; D unclear. V was shortened by 2 bases and J by 6 bases, with 7 bases between the two germline ends. The germline gives CDR1 KGHDR, CDR2 SFDVKD. The CDR3 is made up of 13 amino acids. CDR3 amino acids: CATSDSHINEQFF. Written as DNA, the CDR3 is TGTGCCACCAGTGATTCCCACATCAATGAGCAGTTCTTC.

The gene calls are TRBV5-1 and TRBJ2-3; D uncertain. The CDR3 has 15 residues. V was pared by 5 bases and J by 1 base, with 14 bases between. Germline V gene sequence: CDR1 SGHRS, CDR2 YFSETQ. In nucleotides, the CDR3 is TGCGCCAGCAGTCCCTCTACCCAGGGCACAGATACGCAGTATTTT. It encodes CASSPSTQGTDTQYF.

The chain is built from TRBV14 and TRBJ1-2; 8 bases are shared with TRBD1. Trimming removed 1 base from V and 6 bases from J; junction bases left unmatched: 4. The CDR3 loop spans 14 amino acids. Germline CDR1 and CDR2: SGHDN and FVKESK. CDR3 in DNA: TGTGCCAGCAGCCAAGTTGGACAGGGAGATGGCTACACCTTC. Its protein product is CASSQVGQGDGYTF.

J is TRBJ1-1 and V is TRBV2; D perhaps matches TRBD1 (5 bases). This CDR3 contains 15 residues. Germline V CDR1 and CDR2: SNHLY, FYNNEI. The V gene lost 10 bases and the J gene lost 1 base, with 19 bases spanning the gap. The DNA for the CDR3 is TGTGCCACCAAGTCAGGGTCACAGCGGAACACTGAAGCTTTCTTT. Encoded protein: CATKSGSQRNTEAFF.

The V call is TRBV29-1, the J call TRBJ2-7, with D possibly TRBD2 on 5 matching bases. From germline, CDR1 is SQVTM and CDR2 ANQGSEA. Trimming stripped 8 bases from V and 7 bases from J, with 21 bases between. CDR3 length: 13 amino acids. The CDR3 coding sequence is TGCAGCATCGTGGACTCTTTCCCAATGGAGCAGTACTTC. Its protein is CSIVDSFPMEQYF.

This chain uses TRBV7-9 with TRBJ2-1; D may be TRBD1 (6 bases). This CDR3 region has 17 residues. V was clipped by 5 bases and J by 1 base, with 18 bases between them. Looked up from germline, CDR1 is SEHNR and CDR2 is FQNEAQ (reference sequence). The CDR3 DNA reads as TGTGCCAGCAGCCCGCCGGGACAAATCCGATCCTACAATGAGCAGTTCTTC. Protein sequence: CASSPPGQIRSYNEQFF.

This rearrangement joins TRBV18 to TRBJ2-1, with 8 bases identical to TRBD1. The V segment lost 6 bases and the J segment 0 bases; nucleotides outside the gene matches: 4. Germline V gene sequence: CDR1 KGHSH, CDR2 LQKENI. The CDR3 contains 15 residues. The CDR3 DNA follows: TGTGCCAGCTCTCGAGACAGGGGCTCCTACAATGAGCAGTTCTTC. It is translated as CASSRDRGSYNEQFF.

CDR3 in amino acids: CASSFQGIGNTGELFF. CDR3 bases: TGTGCCAGCAGCTTCCAGGGGATTGGGAACACCGGGGAGCTGTTTTTT. The V call is TRBV5-4, the J call TRBJ2-2; TRBD1 is a possible D gene (6 bases). CDR3 length: 16 amino acids. The germline CDR1 and CDR2 sequences are SGHNT and YYREEE (reference sequence). Deletions cut 2 bases from V and 1 base from J, with 12 bases between.

The chain combines TRBV6-1 with TRBJ2-7, with D uncertain. Germline CDR1 is MNHNS and CDR2 is SASEGT. This CDR3 has 12 amino acids. V shed 2 bases and J shed 4 bases, with 6 bases lying between them. CDR3 region: CASSEFLYEQYF. In DNA, the CDR3 is TGTGCCAGCAGTGAATTCCTGTACGAGCAGTACTTC.

CDR3: CASSEPGTEYNEQFF. In nucleotides, the CDR3 is TGTGCCAGCAGTGAGCCCGGGACAGAGTACAATGAGCAGTTCTTC. V and J are TRBV28 and TRBJ2-1, with 7 bases matching TRBD1. V lost 5 bases and J lost 4; bases outside the gene matches: 8. The germline CDR1 and CDR2 sequences are MDHEN and SYDVKM. The CDR3 sequence is 15 residues long.

This clone showed up just a few times. The chain employs TRBV18 and TRBJ2-7, with D possibly TRBD1 on 6 matching bases. The V gene lost 5 bases and the J gene lost 5 bases, with 16 bases spanning the gap. The CDR3 totals 14 residues. Per germline, CDR1 KGHSH and CDR2 LQKENI. DNA for the CDR3: TGTGCCAGCTCAACCGGCACAGGGCGGGACGAGCAGTACTTC. It is translated as CASSTGTGRDEQYF.